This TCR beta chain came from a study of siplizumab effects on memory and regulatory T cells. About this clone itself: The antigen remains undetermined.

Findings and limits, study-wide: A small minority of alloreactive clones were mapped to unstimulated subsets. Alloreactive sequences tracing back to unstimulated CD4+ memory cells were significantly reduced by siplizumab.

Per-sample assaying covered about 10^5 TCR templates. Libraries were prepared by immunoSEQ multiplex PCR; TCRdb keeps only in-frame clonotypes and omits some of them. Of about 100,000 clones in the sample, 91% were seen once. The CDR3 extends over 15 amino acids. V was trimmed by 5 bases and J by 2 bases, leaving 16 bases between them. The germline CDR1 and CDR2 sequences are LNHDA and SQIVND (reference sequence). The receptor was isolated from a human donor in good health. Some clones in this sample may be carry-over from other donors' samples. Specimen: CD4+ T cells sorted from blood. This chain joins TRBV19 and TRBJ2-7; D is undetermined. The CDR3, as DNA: TGTGCCAGTAGTGTTGAGGCATACGTACCCTACGAGCAGTACTTC. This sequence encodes CASSVEAYVPYEQYF.